This T cell receptor beta chain was observed in a study of identical twins. TCRdb recomputed calls from the 5' RACE reads with MiXCR, one row per CDR3 protein. The sample carries about 530,000 distinct CDR3 sequences, around 22% recorded once. CDR1 is SGHVS and CDR2 is FNYEAQ in the germline V gene. The CDR3 length is 16 residues. Unmatched junction bases numbered 10, after V lost 3 bases and J lost 6 bases. These sequences were also reported in another study, on yellow fever vaccine responses in identical twins.

The specimen sequenced was CD4+ T cells sorted from blood. The rearrangement links TRBV7-6 to TRBJ1-2; 10 bases match TRBD1. The sequence was collected from a woman under 30 in good health. The CDR3 loop is CASSLAEGQGNHGYTF. The CDR3 bases are TGTGCCAGCAGCTTGGCTGAGGGACAGGGGAATCATGGCTACACCTTC.